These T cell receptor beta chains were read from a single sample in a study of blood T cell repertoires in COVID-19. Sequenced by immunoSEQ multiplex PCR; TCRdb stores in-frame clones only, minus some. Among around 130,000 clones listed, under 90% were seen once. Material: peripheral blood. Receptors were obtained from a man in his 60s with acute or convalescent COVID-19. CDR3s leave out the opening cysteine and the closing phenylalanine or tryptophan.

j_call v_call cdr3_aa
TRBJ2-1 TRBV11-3 ASSSREAGGLNEQF
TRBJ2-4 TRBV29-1 SVEEWGLPGRENIQY
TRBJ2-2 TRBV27 ASSWSGGRNTGELF
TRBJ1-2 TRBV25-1 ASSEPHSNYGYT
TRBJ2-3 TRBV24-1 ATGPGSTDTQY
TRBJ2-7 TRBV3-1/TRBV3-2 ASSQFRGTEQY
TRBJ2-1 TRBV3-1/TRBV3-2 ASSADYRGTSWYNEQF
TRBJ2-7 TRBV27 ASSPFVGTFGREQY
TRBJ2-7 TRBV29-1 SAKGGIGFAEQY
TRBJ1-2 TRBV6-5 ASSYGRGEGGYT
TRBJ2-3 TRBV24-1 ATSGLAEADTQY
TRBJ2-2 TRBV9 ASSVEINTGELF
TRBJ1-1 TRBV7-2 ASSLARPRGAF
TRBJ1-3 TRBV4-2 ASSQEGPGTGWGNTIY
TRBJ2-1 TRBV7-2 ASSSPTSGKTYNEQF
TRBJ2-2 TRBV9 ASSVDGSTGRTGELF
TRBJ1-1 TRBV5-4 ASTRRDKLNTEAF
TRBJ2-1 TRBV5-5 ASSFRGTGGYNEQF
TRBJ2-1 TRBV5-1 ASSFGLAGDEQF
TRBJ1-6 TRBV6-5 ASSTGKSYNSPLH
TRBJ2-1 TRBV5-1 ASSVDRGVWNEQF
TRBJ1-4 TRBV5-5 ASSPGQGKANEKLF
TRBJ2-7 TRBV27 ASSLYQGGPDEQY
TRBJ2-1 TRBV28 ASIASGRGGNEQF
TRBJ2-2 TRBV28 ASRFRGPGGELF
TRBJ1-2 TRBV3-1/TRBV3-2 ASSQDTREGSGYT
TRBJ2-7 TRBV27 ASRTDRAYEQY
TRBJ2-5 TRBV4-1 ASSQGGEETQY
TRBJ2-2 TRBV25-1 ASSAPLAGVGTGELF
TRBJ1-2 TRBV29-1 SVEERRERGYT
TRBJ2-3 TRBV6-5 ASSYSRDSKRY
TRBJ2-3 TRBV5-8 ASSLDPHASTDTQY
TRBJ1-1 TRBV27 ASSSFTEAF
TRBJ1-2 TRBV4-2 ASSRSDRDDGYT
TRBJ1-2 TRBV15 ATSAGLEGYT
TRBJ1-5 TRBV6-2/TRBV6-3 ASSTQGRGNQPQH
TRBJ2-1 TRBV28 ATDRGDNEQF
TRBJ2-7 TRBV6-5 ASSSDERAEQY
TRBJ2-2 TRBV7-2 ASTYFSDRVGGELF
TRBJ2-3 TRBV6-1 ASSEARTATQY
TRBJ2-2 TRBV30 AWSVSGTGELF